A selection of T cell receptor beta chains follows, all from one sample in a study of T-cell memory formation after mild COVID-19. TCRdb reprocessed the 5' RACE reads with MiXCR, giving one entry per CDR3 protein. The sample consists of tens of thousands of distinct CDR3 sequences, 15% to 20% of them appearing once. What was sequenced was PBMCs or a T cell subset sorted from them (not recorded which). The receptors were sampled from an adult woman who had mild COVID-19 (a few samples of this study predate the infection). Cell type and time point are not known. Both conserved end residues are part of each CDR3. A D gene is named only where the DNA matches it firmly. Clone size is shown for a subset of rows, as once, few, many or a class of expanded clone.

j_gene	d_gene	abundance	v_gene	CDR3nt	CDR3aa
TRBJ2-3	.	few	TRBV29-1	TGCAGCGTAGACACCGGGATCCCGACAGATACGCAGTATTTT	CSVDTGIPTDTQYF
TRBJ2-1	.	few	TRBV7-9	TGTGCCAGCAGCTTAGCGGTGCAGTTCTTC	CASSLAVQFF
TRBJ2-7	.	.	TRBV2	TGTGCCAGCAGTGAATTCATGGACGAGCAGTACTTC	CASSEFMDEQYF
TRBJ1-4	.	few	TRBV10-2	TGCGCCAGCAGTGAGCCCCCGGCCGAGACCCTGTTTTTT	CASSEPPAETLFF
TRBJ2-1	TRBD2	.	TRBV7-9	TGTGCCAGCACCTCTTGGGATAATAGCGGGCGAACCAATGAGCAGTTCTTC	CASTSWDNSGRTNEQFF
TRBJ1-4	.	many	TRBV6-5	TGTGCCAGCAGTCCTCGGGACCTGGGGGAAAAACTGTTTTTT	CASSPRDLGEKLFF
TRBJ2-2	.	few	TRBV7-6	TGTGCCAGCAGTCTAGGAGGGGGGGCCATCGGGGAGCTGTTTTTT	CASSLGGGAIGELFF
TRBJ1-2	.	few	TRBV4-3	TGCGCCAGCGCCGTGACCTCCTCGTGGGGGGATGGCTACACCTTC	CASAVTSSWGDGYTF
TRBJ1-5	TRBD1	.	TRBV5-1	TGCGCCAGCAGCTTGGGGGACAGCAGCAATCAGCCCCAGCATTTT	CASSLGDSSNQPQHF
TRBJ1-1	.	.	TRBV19	TGTGCCAGTAGTATGGACACATTCACTGAAGCTTTCTTT	CASSMDTFTEAFF
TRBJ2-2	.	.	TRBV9	TGTGCCAGCAGCGAGACGGGGGGGGAGCTGTTTTTT	CASSETGGELFF
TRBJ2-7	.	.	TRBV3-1	TGTGCCAGCAGCCAATTTAAGGGCTACGAGCAGTACTTC	CASSQFKGYEQYF
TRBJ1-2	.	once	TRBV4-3	TGCGCCAGCAGCCAAGATCAAACCTGGACGGACGGCTACACCTTC	CASSQDQTWTDGYTF
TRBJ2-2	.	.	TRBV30	TGTGCCTGGAGTGTAGGGCAGTGGAGGGGGGAGCTGTTTTTT	CAWSVGQWRGELFF
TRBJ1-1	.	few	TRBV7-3	TGTGCCAGCAGCACTCAGGGAGACACTGAAGCTTTCTTT	CASSTQGDTEAFF
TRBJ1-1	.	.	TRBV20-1	TGCAGTGCTAGAAGCGCGGGTGGAGGAACTGAAGCTTTCTTT	CSARSAGGGTEAFF
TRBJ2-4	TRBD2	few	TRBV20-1	TGCAGTGCTAGAGATCGTCTAGCGGGAGGGCACATTCAGTACTTC	CSARDRLAGGHIQYF
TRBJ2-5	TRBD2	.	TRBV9	TGTGCCAGCAGTGCCTTCGACAACTCGAGGGGAGGGGAGACCCAGTACTTC	CASSAFDNSRGGETQYF
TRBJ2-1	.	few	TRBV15	TGTGCCACCAGCAGACAGGTAGCACTCGGCTCCTACAATGAGCAGTTCTTC	CATSRQVALGSYNEQFF
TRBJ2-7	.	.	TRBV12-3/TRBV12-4	TGTGCCAGCAGTTCAGCGGAGACCTACGAGCAGTACTTC	CASSSAETYEQYF
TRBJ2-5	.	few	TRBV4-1	TGCGCCAGCAGCCAGAATGGTCGGGAGCGGGCGAGAGAGACCCAGTACTTC	CASSQNGRERARETQYF
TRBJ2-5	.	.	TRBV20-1	TGCAGTGCTAGGGTCGAGAGCGGAAGGGCACCGGGAGAGACCCAGTACTTC	CSARVESGRAPGETQYF
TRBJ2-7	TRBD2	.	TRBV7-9	TGTGCCAGCAGCCAAAGCGGGAGTTACGAGCAGTACTTC	CASSQSGSYEQYF
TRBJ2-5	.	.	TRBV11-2	TGTGCCAGCAGCTTAAGTGGCAGCTCAAGGGAGACCCAGTACTTC	CASSLSGSSRETQYF
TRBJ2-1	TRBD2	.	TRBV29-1	TGCAGCGTTGAAGATCGACTAGCGGGAGAGCAGTTCTTC	CSVEDRLAGEQFF
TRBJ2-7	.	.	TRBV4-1	TGCGCCAGCAGCCAAGAAAGAGATGTCTACGAGCAGTACTTC	CASSQERDVYEQYF
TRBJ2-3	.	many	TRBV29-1	TGCAACTTGACCCGACCCGCTTCAGATACGCAGTATTTT	CNLTRPASDTQYF
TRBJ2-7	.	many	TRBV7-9	TGTGCCAGCAGCCCCGACAGCTACTCACCCTACGAGCAGTACTTC	CASSPDSYSPYEQYF
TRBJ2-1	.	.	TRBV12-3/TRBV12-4	TGTGCCAGCAGTTTTTCCTACAATGAGCAGTTCTTC	CASSFSYNEQFF
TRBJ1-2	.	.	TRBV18	TGTGCCAGCTCACCAACCGACAGCTACTATGGCTACACCTTC	CASSPTDSYYGYTF
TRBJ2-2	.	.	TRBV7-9	TGTGCCAGCAGCTCCTCGAACACCGGGGAGCTGTTTTTT	CASSSSNTGELFF
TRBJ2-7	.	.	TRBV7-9	TGTGCCAGCAGCCCCCGGGGGATCTACGAGCAGTACTTC	CASSPRGIYEQYF
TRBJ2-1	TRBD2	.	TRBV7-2	TGTGCCAGCGGAGGGTCTAGCGGGAGTCAGTTCTTC	CASGGSSGSQFF
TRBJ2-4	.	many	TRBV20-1	TGCAGTGCTAGAGAGTGGGACCCCAAAAACATTCAGTACTTC	CSAREWDPKNIQYF
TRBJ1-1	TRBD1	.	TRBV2	TGTGCCAGCAGTGAAACCGGGACAGGGCTGAACACTGAAGCTTTCTTT	CASSETGTGLNTEAFF
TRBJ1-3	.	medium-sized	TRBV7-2	TGTGCCAGCAGCTTAGACGGGAGCTCTGGAAACACCATATATTTT	CASSLDGSSGNTIYF
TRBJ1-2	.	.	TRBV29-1	TGCAGCGTAAGGGCTGTCTATGGCTACACCTTC	CSVRAVYGYTF
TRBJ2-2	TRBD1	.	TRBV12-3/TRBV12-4	TGTGCCAGCAGTTCACCCGGGACAGGGCTCACCGGGGAGCTGTTTTTT	CASSSPGTGLTGELFF
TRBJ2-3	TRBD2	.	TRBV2	TGTGCCACCTTAGCGGGAGCCACAGATACGCAGTATTTT	CATLAGATDTQYF
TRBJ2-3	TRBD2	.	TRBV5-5	TGTGCCAGCAACCCGGGGGAGAGCGGGGGAGCTCCTGCAGATACGCAGTATTTT	CASNPGESGGAPADTQYF
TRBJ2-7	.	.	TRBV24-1	TGTGCCACCAGTGCTGGGGGGGCCAGCTCCTACGAGCAGTACTTC	CATSAGGASSYEQYF
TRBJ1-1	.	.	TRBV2	TGTGCCAGCAGCCGCAGGGGTATGGGTACTGAAGCTTTCTTT	CASSRRGMGTEAFF
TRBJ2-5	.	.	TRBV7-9	TGTGCCAGCAGAAAAGGGGCCGGAGAGACCCAGTACTTC	CASRKGAGETQYF
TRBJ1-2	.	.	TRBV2	TGTGCCAGCACTTGGGGGGAGCACGGCACCTTC	CASTWGEHGTF
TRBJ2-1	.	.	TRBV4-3	TGCGCCAGCAGCCAAGAGTCAGCGACAGCCGACAATGAGCAGTTCTTC	CASSQESATADNEQFF
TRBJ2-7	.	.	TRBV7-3	TGTGCCAGCAGCCTCACCGGGACCCCGGCGGGCGAGCAGTACTTC	CASSLTGTPAGEQYF
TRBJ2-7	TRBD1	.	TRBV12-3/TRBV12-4	TGTGCCAGCAGTCACGACAGGGGTGGGTACGAGCAGTACTTC	CASSHDRGGYEQYF
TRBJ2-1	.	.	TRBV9	TGTGCCAGCAGCGTAGCACAGGGTGGCAATGAGCAGTTCTTC	CASSVAQGGNEQFF
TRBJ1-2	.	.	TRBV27	TGTGCCAGCAGTTTATTGTCGGAGAATGTTCTGGGCTATGGCTACACCTTC	CASSLLSENVLGYGYTF
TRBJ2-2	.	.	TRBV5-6	TGTGCCAGCGGTAACACCGGGGAGCTGTTTTTT	CASGNTGELFF